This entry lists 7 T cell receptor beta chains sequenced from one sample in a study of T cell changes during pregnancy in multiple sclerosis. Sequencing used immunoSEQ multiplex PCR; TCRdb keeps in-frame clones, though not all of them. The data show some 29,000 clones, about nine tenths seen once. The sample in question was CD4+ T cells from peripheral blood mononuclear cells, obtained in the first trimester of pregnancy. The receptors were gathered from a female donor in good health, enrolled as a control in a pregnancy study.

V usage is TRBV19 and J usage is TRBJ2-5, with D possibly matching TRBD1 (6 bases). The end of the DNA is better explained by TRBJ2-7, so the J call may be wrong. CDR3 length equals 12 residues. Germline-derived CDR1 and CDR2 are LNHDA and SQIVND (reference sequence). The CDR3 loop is CAKYRVIYEQYF. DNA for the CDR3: TGTGCCAAGTACAGGGTTATCTACGAGCAGTACTTC.

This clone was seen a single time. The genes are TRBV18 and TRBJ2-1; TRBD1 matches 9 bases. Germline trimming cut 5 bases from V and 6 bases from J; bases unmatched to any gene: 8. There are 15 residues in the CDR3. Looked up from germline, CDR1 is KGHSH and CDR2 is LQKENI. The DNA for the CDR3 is TGTGCCAGCTCATCAGACCCGACAGGGGGCAATGAGCAGTTCTTC. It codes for CASSSDPTGGNEQFF.

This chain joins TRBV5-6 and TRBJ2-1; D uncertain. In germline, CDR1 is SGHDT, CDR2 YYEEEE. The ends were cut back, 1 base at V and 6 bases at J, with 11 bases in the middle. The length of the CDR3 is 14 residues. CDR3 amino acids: CASSLLLLSNEQFF. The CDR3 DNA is TGTGCCAGCAGCTTGTTGTTACTTTCCAATGAGCAGTTCTTC.

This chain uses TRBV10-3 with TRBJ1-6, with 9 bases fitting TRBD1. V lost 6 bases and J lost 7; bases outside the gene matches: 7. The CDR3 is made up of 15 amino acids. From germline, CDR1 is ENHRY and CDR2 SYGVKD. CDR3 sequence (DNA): TGTGCCATCAGCCTACAGGGGGCCAGGAATTCACCCCTCCACTTT. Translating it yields CAISLQGARNSPLHF.

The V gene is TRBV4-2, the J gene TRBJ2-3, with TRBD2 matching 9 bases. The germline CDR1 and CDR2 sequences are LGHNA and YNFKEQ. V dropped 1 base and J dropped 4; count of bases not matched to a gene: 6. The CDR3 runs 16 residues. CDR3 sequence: CASSQAGTSFADTQYF. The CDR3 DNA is TGTGCCAGCAGCCAAGCCGGGACTAGCTTTGCAGATACGCAGTATTTT.

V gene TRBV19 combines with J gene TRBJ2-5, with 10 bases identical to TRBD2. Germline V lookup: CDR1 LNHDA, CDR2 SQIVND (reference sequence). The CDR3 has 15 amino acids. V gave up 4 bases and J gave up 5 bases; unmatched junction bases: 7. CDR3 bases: TGTGCCAGTAGTACTTTAGCGGGGGGCTTTGAGACCCAGTACTTC. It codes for CASSTLAGGFETQYF. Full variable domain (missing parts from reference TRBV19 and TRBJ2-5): DGGITQSPKYLFRKEGQNVTLSCEQNLNHDAMYWYRQDPGQGLRLIYYSQIVNDFQKGDIAEGYSVSREKKESFPLTVTSAQKNPTAFYLCASSTLAGGFETQYFGPGTRLLVL.

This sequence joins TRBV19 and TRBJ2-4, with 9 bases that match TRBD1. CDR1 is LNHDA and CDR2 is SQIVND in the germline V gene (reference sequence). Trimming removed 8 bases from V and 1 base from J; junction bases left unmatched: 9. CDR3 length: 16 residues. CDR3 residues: CASATDRGAAKNIQYF. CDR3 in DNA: TGTGCCAGTGCTACGGACAGGGGAGCGGCCAAAAACATTCAGTACTTC. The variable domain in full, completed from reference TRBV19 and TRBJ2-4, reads DGGITQSPKYLFRKEGQNVTLSCEQNLNHDAMYWYRQDPGQGLRLIYYSQIVNDFQKGDIAEGYSVSREKKESFPLTVTSAQKNPTAFYLCASATDRGAAKNIQYFGAGTRLSVL.